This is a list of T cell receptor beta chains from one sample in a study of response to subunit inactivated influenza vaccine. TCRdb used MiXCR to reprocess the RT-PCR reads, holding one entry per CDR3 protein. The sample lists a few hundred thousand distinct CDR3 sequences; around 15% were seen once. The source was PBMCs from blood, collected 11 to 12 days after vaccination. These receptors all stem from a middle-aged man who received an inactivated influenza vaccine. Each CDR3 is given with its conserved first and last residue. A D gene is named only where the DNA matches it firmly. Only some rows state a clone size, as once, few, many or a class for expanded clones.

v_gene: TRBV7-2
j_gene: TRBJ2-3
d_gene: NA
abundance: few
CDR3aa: CASSLAQADTQYF
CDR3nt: TGTGCCAGCAGCTTAGCCCAGGCAGATACGCAGTATTTT

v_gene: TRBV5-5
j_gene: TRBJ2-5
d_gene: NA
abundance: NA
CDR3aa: CASSLGIGGGKETQYF
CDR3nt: TGTGCCAGCAGCTTGGGCATAGGGGGAGGAAAAGAGACCCAGTACTTC

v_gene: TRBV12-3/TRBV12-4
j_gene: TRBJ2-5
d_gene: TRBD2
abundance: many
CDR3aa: CAIRLAGDPRAQYF
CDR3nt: TGTGCCATCCGACTAGCGGGGGACCCACGGGCCCAGTACTTC

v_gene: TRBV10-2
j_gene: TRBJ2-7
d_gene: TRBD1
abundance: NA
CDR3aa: CASSWTGAGVPSSYEQYF
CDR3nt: TGCGCCAGCAGTTGGACAGGGGCCGGGGTTCCAAGCTCCTACGAGCAGTACTTC

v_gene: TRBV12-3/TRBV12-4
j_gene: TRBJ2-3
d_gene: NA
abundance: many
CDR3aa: CASSPEGSIYGEAQYF
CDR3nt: TGTGCCAGCAGCCCGGAGGGTTCCATATACGGGGAGGCGCAGTATTTT

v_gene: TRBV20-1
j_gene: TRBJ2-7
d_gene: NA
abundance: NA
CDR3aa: CSARVNHRERGYEQYF
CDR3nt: TGCAGTGCTAGAGTTAACCACAGGGAGCGTGGGTACGAGCAGTACTTC

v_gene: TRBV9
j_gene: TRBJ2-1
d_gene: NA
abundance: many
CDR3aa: CASSARVTSSYNEQFF
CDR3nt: TGTGCCAGCAGCGCCCGGGTAACAAGCTCCTACAATGAGCAGTTCTTC

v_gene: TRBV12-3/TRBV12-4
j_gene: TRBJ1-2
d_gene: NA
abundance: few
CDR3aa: CASSLRRGFGYTF
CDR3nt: TGTGCCAGCAGTTTAAGAAGGGGGTTCGGCTACACCTTC

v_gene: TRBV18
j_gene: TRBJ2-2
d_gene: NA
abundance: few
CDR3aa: CASSPPDLTGELFF
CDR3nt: TGTGCCAGCTCACCACCTGACCTCACCGGGGAGCTGTTTTTT

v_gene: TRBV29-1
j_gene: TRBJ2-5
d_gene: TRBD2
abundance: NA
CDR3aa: CSDRTTREGPETQYF
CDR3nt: TGCAGCGACAGAACCACCCGGGAGGGCCCGGAGACCCAGTACTTC

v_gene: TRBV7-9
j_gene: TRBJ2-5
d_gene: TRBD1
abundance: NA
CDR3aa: CASSTGGLIEETQYF
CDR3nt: TGTGCCAGCAGCACAGGGGGCTTGATAGAAGAGACCCAGTACTTC

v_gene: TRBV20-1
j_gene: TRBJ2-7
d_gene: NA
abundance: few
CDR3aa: CSARTFSYEQYF
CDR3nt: TGCAGTGCTCGGACATTTTCCTACGAGCAGTACTTC

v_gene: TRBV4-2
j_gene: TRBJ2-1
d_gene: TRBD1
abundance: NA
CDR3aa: CASSLRDSDNELFF
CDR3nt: TGTGCCAGCAGCCTTCGGGACAGTGACAATGAGCTGTTCTTC

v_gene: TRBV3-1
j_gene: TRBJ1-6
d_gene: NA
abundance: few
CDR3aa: CASSQGGQPNSPLHF
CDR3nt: TGTGCCAGCAGCCAAGGAGGACAGCCAAACTCACCCCTCCACTTT

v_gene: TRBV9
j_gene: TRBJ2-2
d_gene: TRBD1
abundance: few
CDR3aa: CASSLRRQGANTGELFF
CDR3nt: TGTGCCAGCAGCCTACGCAGACAGGGGGCGAACACCGGGGAGCTGTTTTTT

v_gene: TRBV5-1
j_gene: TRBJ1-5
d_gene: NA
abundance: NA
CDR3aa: CASSPDPHLGGNQPQHF
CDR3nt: TGCGCCAGCAGCCCCGACCCTCACCTGGGGGGCAATCAGCCCCAGCATTTT

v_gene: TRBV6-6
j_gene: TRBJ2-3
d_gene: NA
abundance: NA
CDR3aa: CASSYAGRDTQYF
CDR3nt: TGTGCCAGCAGTTACGCAGGCCGAGATACGCAGTATTTT

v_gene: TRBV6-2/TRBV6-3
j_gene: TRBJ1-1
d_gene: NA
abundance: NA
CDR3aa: CASSLGYSEAFF
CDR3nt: TGTGCCAGCAGTTTGGGATATTCTGAAGCTTTCTTT

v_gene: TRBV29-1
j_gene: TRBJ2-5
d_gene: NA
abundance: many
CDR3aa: CSVARGRETQYF
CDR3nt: TGCAGCGTTGCCCGTGGAAGGGAGACCCAGTACTTC

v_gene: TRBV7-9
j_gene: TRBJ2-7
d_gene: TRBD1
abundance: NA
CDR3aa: CASSLDVRDRGEQYF
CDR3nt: TGTGCCAGCAGCTTAGATGTACGGGACAGGGGCGAGCAGTACTTC

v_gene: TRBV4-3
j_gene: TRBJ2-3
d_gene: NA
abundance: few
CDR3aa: CASSQTGTSTDTQYF
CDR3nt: TGCGCCAGCAGCCAAACCGGGACTAGCACAGATACGCAGTATTTT

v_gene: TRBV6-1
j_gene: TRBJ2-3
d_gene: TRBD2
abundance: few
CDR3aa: CASNPGGRAIWSADTQYF
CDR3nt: TGTGCCAGCAATCCGGGGGGGAGGGCCATCTGGTCAGCAGATACGCAGTATTTT

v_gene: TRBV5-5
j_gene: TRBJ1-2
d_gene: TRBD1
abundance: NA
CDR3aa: CASSLSGQAPVGGYTF
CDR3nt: TGTGCCAGCAGCTTATCGGGACAGGCCCCAGTGGGTGGCTACACCTTC

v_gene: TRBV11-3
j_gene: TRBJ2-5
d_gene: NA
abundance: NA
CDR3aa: CASSLGADLSGETQYF
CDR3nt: TGTGCCAGCAGCTTAGGGGCGGATCTAAGTGGAGAGACCCAGTACTTC

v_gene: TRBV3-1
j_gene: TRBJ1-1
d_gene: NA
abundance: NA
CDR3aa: CASSQVYQNTEAFF
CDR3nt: TGTGCCAGCAGCCAAGTCTACCAGAACACTGAAGCTTTCTTT

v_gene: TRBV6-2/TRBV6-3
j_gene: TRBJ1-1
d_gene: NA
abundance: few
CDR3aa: CASSPTLTRTEAFF
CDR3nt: TGTGCCAGCAGTCCTACCTTGACCCGCACTGAAGCTTTCTTT